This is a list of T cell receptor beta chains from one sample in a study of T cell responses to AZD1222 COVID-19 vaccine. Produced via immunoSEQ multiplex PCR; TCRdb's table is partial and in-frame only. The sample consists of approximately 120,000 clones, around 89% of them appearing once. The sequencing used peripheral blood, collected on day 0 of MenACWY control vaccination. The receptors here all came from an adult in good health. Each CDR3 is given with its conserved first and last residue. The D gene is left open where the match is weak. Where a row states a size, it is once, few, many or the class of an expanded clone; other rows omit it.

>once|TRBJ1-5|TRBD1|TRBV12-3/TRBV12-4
TGTGCCAGCAGTGGACAGGGTATTGAGCCCCAGCATTTT
CASSGQGIEPQHF
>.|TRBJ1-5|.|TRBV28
TGTGCCAGCAGTTGGTTCAGCACCGATCAGCCCCAGCATTTT
CASSWFSTDQPQHF
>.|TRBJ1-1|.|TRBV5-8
TGTGCCAGCAGCTTTAGGGCAGCACTCATGAACACTGAAGCTTTCTTT
CASSFRAALMNTEAFF
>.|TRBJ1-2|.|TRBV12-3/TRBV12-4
TGTGCCAGCAGTCCCAGGGGCGGCTATGGCTACACCTTC
CASSPRGGYGYTF
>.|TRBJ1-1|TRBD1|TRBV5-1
TGCGCCAGCAGCCGGGGACAGTTGAACACTGAAGCTTTCTTT
CASSRGQLNTEAFF
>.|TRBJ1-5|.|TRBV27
TGTGCCAGCAGTTTATCGAAGCTAACCACTAGCAATCAGCCCCAGCATTTT
CASSLSKLTTSNQPQHF
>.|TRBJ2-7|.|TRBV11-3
TGTGCCAGCAGCTTAGTCAGCTACGAGCAGTACTTC
CASSLVSYEQYF
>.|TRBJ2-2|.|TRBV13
TGTGCCAGCAGCGCCCGCAGGGGTGATACCGGGGAGCTGTTTTTT
CASSARRGDTGELFF
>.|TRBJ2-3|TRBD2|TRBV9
TGTGCCAGCAGCGTTATGTCAGCGGGAGTGGGCACAGATACGCAGTATTTT
CASSVMSAGVGTDTQYF
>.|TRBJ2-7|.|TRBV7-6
TGTGCCAGCAGCTCTCGATCCTACGAGCAGTACTTC
CASSSRSYEQYF
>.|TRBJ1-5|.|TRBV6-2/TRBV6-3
TGTGCCAGCAGTTACTCGTTTGCAGGGCGGGACAATCAGCCCCAGCATTTT
CASSYSFAGRDNQPQHF
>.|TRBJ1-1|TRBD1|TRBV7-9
TGTGCCAGCAGCTCAAAGAACAGGGGTACTGAAGCTTTCTTT
CASSSKNRGTEAFF
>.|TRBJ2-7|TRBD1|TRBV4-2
TGTGCCAGCAGCCAAGTAACAGGGGGCGAGCAGTACTTC
CASSQVTGGEQYF
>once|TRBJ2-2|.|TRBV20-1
TGCAGTGCTAGTGGAGCGCCAAACACCGGGGAGCTGTTTTTT
CSASGAPNTGELFF
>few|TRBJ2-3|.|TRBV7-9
TGTGCCAGCAGCTCCCCCTTCAGCGCCACAGATACGCAGTATTTT
CASSSPFSATDTQYF
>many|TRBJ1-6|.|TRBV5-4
TGTGCCAGCAGCTTGGATAATTCACCCCTCCACTTT
CASSLDNSPLHF
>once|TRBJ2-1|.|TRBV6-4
TGTGCCAGTTCCCAGGCGAGCTCCTACAATGAGCAGTTCTTC
CASSQASSYNEQFF
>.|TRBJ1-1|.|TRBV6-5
TGTGCCAGCAGGCTCTCGACGATGAACACTGAAGCTTTCTTT
CASRLSTMNTEAFF
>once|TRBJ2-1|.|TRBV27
TGTGCCAGCAGTGAGGCCAGTAAGAAGCAGTTCTTC
CASSEASKKQFF
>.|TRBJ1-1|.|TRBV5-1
TGCGCCAGCAGCTATACTATCGAGTCCGAAGCTTTCTTT
CASSYTIESEAFF
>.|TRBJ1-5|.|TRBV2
TGTGCCTGCGGACCTGGAGTCTTACAGCCCCAGCATTTT
CACGPGVLQPQHF
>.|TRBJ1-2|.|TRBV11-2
TGTGCCAGCAGCTTAGATCCAAACAGTCCTGGATACACCTTC
CASSLDPNSPGYTF
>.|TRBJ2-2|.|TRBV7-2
TGTGCCAGCAGATATACCGGGACCCCAAGCACCGGGGAGCTGTTTTTT
CASRYTGTPSTGELFF
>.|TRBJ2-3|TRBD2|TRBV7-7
TGTGCCAGCAGCTTAAGGCGGGAGGGCCCGCAGTATTTT
CASSLRREGPQYF
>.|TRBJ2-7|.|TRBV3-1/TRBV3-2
TGTGCCAGCAGCCAAGCGGCAGACGAGCAGTACTTC
CASSQAADEQYF
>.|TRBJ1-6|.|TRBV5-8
TGTGCCAGCAGGGACCGCAGAGGGGGTAATTCACCCCTCCACTTT
CASRDRRGGNSPLHF
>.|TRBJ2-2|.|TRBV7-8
TGTGCCAGCAGCCCCCGGGACACCAACACCGGGGAGCTGTTTTTT
CASSPRDTNTGELFF
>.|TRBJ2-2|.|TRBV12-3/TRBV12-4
TGTGCCAGCAGTTTAGGAGATCCCGGGGAGCTGTTTTTT
CASSLGDPGELFF
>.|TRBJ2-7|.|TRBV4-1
TGCGCCAGCAGCCAAGAAGATCGGGAGCTAGCATACGAGCAGTACTTC
CASSQEDRELAYEQYF
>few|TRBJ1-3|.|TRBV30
TGTGCCTGGAGTGACAAGGACACCATATATTTT
CAWSDKDTIYF
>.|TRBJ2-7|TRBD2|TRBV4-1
TGCGCCAGCAGCCAAGCCTCGGTAGCGGGAGTTTACGAGCAGTACTTC
CASSQASVAGVYEQYF
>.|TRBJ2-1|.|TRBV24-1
TGTGCCACCAGTCCGGGGGACTCCTACAATGAGCAGTTCTTC
CATSPGDSYNEQFF
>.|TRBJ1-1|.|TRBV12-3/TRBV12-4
TGTGCCAGCAGTTTTGGCTACACTGAAGCTTTCTTT
CASSFGYTEAFF
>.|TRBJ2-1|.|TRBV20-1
TGCAGTGCTAGACTAGCAAATGAGCAGTTCTTC
CSARLANEQFF
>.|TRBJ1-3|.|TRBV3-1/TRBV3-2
TGTGCCAGCAGCCAAGGGGCAGGCTCTGGAAACACCATATATTTT
CASSQGAGSGNTIYF
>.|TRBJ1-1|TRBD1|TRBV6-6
TGTGCCAGCAGGAAGGACAGGGGAAACACTGAAGCTTTCTTT
CASRKDRGNTEAFF
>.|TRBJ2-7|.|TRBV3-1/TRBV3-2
TGTGCCAGCAGTCAGAACCCTGGGTCCTACGAGCAGTACTTC
CASSQNPGSYEQYF
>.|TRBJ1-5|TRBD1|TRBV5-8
TGTGCCAGCAGCTTGGATCCGCACGAGGCAGGGGGGCATCAGCCCCAGCATTTT
CASSLDPHEAGGHQPQHF